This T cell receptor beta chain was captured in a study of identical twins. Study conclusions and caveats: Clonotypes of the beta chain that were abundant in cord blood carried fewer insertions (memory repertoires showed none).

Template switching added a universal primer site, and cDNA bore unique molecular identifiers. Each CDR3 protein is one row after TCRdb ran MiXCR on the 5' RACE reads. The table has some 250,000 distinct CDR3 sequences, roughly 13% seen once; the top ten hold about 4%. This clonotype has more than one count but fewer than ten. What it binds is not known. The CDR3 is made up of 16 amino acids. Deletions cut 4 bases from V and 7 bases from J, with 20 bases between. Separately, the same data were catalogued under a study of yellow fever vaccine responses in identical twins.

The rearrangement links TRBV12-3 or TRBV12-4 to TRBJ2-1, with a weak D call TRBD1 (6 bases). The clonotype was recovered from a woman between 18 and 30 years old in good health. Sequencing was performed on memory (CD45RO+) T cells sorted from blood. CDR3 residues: CASSSSARGSWNEQFF. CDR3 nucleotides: TGTGCCAGCAGTTCCTCAGCCAGGGGTTCGTGGAATGAGCAGTTCTTC.